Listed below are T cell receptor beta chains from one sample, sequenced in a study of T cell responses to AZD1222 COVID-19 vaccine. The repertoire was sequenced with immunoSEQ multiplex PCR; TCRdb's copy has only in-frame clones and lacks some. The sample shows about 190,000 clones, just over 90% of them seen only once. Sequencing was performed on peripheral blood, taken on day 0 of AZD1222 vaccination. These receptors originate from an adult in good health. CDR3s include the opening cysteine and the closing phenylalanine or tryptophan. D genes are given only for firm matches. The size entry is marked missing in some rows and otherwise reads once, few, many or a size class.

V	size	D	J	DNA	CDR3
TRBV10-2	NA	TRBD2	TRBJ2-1	TGCGCCAGCAGTCGGAGACTAGCGGGAGATCGCGCGTCCTACAATGAGCAGTTCTTC	CASSRRLAGDRASYNEQFF
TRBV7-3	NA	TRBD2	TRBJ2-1	TGTGCCAGCAGCCCACTAAAGCGGGAGGGCATCAACAATGAGCAGTTCTTC	CASSPLKREGINNEQFF
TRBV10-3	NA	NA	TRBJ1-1	TGTGCCATCAGTGAGTCCGGTCCAGGGAACACTGAAGCTTTCTTT	CAISESGPGNTEAFF
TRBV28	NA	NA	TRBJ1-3	TGTGCCAGCAGTTTCCCCGGACTTTACCCTGGAAACACCATATATTTT	CASSFPGLYPGNTIYF
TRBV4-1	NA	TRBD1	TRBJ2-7	TGCGCCAGCAGCCAAGCCGGGACAGGGGTGTACGAGCAGTACTTC	CASSQAGTGVYEQYF
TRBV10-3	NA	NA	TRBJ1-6	TGTGCCACCTCAAACACCGCTGATAATTCACCCCTCCACTTT	CATSNTADNSPLHF
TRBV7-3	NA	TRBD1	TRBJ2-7	TGTGCCAGCAGCTTAACAGGGGGCGGGTACGAGCAGTACTTC	CASSLTGGGYEQYF
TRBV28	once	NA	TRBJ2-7	TGTGCCAGCATCCCGGCCCACCAGTCCGAGCAGTACTTC	CASIPAHQSEQYF
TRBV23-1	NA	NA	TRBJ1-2	TGCGCCAGCAGTCAATCGCCCCGCTGGGGCGGAGGGCTAGCTAACTATGGCTACACCTTC	CASSQSPRWGGGLANYGYTF
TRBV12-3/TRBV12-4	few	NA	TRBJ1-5	TGTGCCAGCAGACAACAGGGCAATCAGCCCCAGCATTTT	CASRQQGNQPQHF
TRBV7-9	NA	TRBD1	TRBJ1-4	TGTGCCAGCAGCTTAACGGGACAGGGGGCAAGTGAAAAACTGTTTTTT	CASSLTGQGASEKLFF
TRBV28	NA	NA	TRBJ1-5	TGTGCCAGCCACCCAACCTCAGAGTGGGGACAGCCCCAGCATTTT	CASHPTSEWGQPQHF
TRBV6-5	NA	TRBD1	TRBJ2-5	TGTGCCAGCAGGGTATGGGGGACAGAAGAGACCCAGTACTTC	CASRVWGTEETQYF
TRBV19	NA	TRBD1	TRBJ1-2	TGTGCCAGTAGTCGAGGACAGGGGACTAACTATGGCTACACCTTC	CASSRGQGTNYGYTF
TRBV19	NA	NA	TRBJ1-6	TGTGCCAGTAGTGCGACAGCTAATTCACCCCTCCACTTT	CASSATANSPLHF
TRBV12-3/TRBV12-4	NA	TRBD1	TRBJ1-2	TGTGCCAGCAGCCAGACAGGGAACTATGGCTACACCTTC	CASSQTGNYGYTF
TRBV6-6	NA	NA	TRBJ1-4	TGTGCCAGCAGTGGACCCGGAGAACTGTTTTTT	CASSGPGELFF
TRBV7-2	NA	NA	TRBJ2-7	TGTGCCAGCAGCTTAGTCCGTACCTCCTACGAGCAGTACTTC	CASSLVRTSYEQYF
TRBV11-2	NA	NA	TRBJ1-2	TGTGCCAGCAGCTTAGGGTCCAGGGCCGATGGCTACACCTTC	CASSLGSRADGYTF
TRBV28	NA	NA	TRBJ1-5	TGTGCCAGCAGTTTAATGGGGGAGGGGGTCCGTAGCAATCAGCCCCAGCATTTT	CASSLMGEGVRSNQPQHF
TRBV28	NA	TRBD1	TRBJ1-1	TGTGCCAGCAGCACGGGACAGGGGTTCACTGAAGCTTTCTTT	CASSTGQGFTEAFF
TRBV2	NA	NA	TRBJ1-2	TGTGCCAGCCGTGGAGAGGGAGACTATGGCTACACCTTC	CASRGEGDYGYTF
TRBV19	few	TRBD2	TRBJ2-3	TGTGCCAGTAGTAAGGGACTAGTGAGCACAGATACGCAGTATTTT	CASSKGLVSTDTQYF
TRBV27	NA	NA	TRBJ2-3	TGTGCCAGCAGTTTATCCCCCCGAGATACGCAGTATTTT	CASSLSPRDTQYF
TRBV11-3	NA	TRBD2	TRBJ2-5	TGTGCCAGCAGCCTGGGGACTAGCGGGGGAGCTTGGTACCAAGAGACCCAGTACTTC	CASSLGTSGGAWYQETQYF
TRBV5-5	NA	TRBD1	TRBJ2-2	TGTGCCAGCAGCTTGGGGGCGACAGGGACCCACCGGGAGCTGTTTTTT	CASSLGATGTHRELFF
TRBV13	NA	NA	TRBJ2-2	TGTGCCAGCAGCTTAGTTATTGGAAGGTCGAAAGAACACGGGGAGCTGTTTTTT	CASSLVIGRSKEHGELFF